The next 19 T cell receptor beta chains were all read from a single sample in a study of Ad26.COV2.S vaccination and SARS-CoV-2 variants. TCRdb's copy holds only in-frame clones and misses some; the assay was immunoSEQ multiplex PCR. The repertoire includes hundreds of thousands of clones, roughly 90% of them detected once, and over 1.3% sits in the top ten. Treatment specified: about 20 received Ad26.COV2.S at low or high dose, single or two shots; a few received placebo; per-sample allocation not given. Following the first vaccine or placebo injection, samples were taken on day 63. The sample in question was peripheral blood, obtained in a trial of Ad26.COV2.S vaccine versus placebo. Receptors originate from a person between 18 and 65 years old who received the Ad26.COV2.S COVID-19 vaccine or a placebo.

The rearrangement uses TRBV4-2 and TRBJ2-1; D is unresolved. The CDR3 runs to 15 residues. Trimming removed 0 bases at V and 3 bases at J, with 9 bases between. Germline values: CDR1 LGHNA, CDR2 YNFKEQ. DNA of the CDR3: TGTGCCAGCAGCCAAGATAGGACGGTCTACAATGAGCAGTTCTTC. Residues: CASSQDRTVYNEQFF.

This clone has a handful of counts. The V call is TRBV19, the J call TRBJ1-1, with 7 bases that match TRBD1. V was pared by 7 bases and J by 1 base, with 6 bases of the junction left unmatched. CDR3 length: 14 residues. Germline V gene sequence: CDR1 LNHDA, CDR2 SQIVND (reference sequence). The CDR3: CASTDRYSNTEAFF. CDR3 coding DNA: TGTGCCAGTACGGACAGGTATTCGAACACTGAAGCTTTCTTT.

This chain links TRBV5-6 with TRBJ2-3; D remains ambiguous. The ends were cut back, 2 bases at V and 6 bases at J, with 7 bases in the middle. There are 12 residues in the CDR3. The germline gives CDR1 SGHDT, CDR2 YYEEEE. As DNA, the CDR3 is TGTGCCAGCAGCTTAGGTTCGGATACGCAGTATTTT. The encoded protein is CASSLGSDTQYF.

This clone was detected once. The chain combines TRBV14 with TRBJ1-1; D remains unclear. CDR3 length: 15 amino acids. Germline V gene lookup returns CDR1 SGHDN and CDR2 FVKESK. The V gene lost 0 bases and the J gene lost 1 base, with 9 bases spanning the gap. The CDR3 DNA sequence: TGTGCCAGCAGCCAAGACCTGCGGCGGAACACTGAAGCTTTCTTT. Its translation is CASSQDLRRNTEAFF.

The chain recombines TRBV6-6 with TRBJ1-6; D not certain. This CDR3 has 13 amino acids. V was shortened by 2 bases and J by 9 bases, with 8 bases between the two germline ends. CDR1 and CDR2 (germline): MNHNY, SVGAGI (reference sequence). CDR3 in amino acids: CASSYGESSPLHF. Here the CDR3 DNA reads TGTGCCAGCAGTTACGGGGAATCTTCACCCCTCCACTTT.

This rearrangement joins TRBV30 to TRBJ2-2, with no clear D. The CDR3 length is 11 residues. Germline CDR1 is GTSNPN and CDR2 is SVGIG (reference sequence). Trimming stripped 4 bases from V and 4 bases from J, with 4 bases between. CDR3 sequence: CAWKLTGELFF. DNA for the CDR3: TGTGCCTGGAAACTCACCGGGGAGCTGTTTTTT.

V is TRBV11-3 and J is TRBJ2-1, with 8 nucleotides matching TRBD1. V gave up 5 bases and J gave up 9 bases; unmatched junction bases: 3. The CDR3 spans 12 residues. CDR1 and CDR2 from the germline V gene are SGHNT and YENEEA. CDR3 region: CASSQGQGEQFF. The CDR3 bases are TGTGCCAGCAGCCAAGGACAGGGTGAGCAGTTCTTC.

The rearrangement links TRBV27 to TRBJ2-3; the D call may be TRBD1 or TRBD2 (6 bases each). Trimming took 4 bases from V and 9 from J, leaving 26 bases between them. Per germline, CDR1 MNHEY and CDR2 SMNVEV (reference sequence). The length of the CDR3 is 17 residues. The CDR3 region has the DNA TGTGCCAGCAGTTCCCCTTCTCTTGCGGGGACATTTGAGACGCAGTATTTT. This codes for CASSSPSLAGTFETQYF.

V is TRBV18 and J is TRBJ2-5, with TRBD1 matching 7 bases. The V gene's germline CDR1 is KGHSH and CDR2 LQKENI. This CDR3 has 15 amino acids. J was trimmed by 0 bases and V by 3 bases; bases with no gene match: 4. The CDR3, as DNA: TGTGCCAGCTCACCCCTCGGGACAGACCAAGAGACCCAGTACTTC. Its translation is CASSPLGTDQETQYF.

This clone was seen once. V gene TRBV7-9 combines with J gene TRBJ2-3, with D tentatively TRBD2 (6 bases). V lost 5 bases and J lost 2, with 14 bases in between. The V gene's germline CDR1 is SEHNR and CDR2 FQNEAQ (reference sequence). The CDR3 runs to 15 residues. The CDR3 region has the DNA TGTGCCAGCAGCCCTGGGGAGGCGAACACAGATACGCAGTATTTT. Translated: CASSPGEANTDTQYF. The variable domain in full, completed from reference TRBV7-9 and TRBJ2-3, reads DTGVSQNPRHKITKRGQNVTFRCDPISEHNRLYWYRQTLGQGPEFLTYFQNEAQLEKSRLLSDRFSAERPKGSFSTLEIQRTEQGDSAMYLCASSPGEANTDTQYFGPGTRLTVL.

The chain is built from TRBV30 and TRBJ1-2; the D is unclear. The CDR3 extends over 12 amino acids. Germline V CDR1 and CDR2: GTSNPN, SVGIG (reference sequence). V was trimmed by 4 bases and J by 8 bases, leaving 14 bases between them. The CDR3 DNA follows: TGTGCCTGGACGCCCGACCTTGGGGGCTACACCTTC. It yields the protein CAWTPDLGGYTF. Supplemented by reference TRBV30 and TRBJ1-2, the full variable domain reads SQTIHQWPATLVQPVGSPLSLECTVEGTSNPNLYWYRQAAGRGLQLLFYSVGIGQISSEVPQNLSASRPQDRQFILSSKKLLLSDSGFYLCAWTPDLGGYTFGSGTRLTVV.

This chain's CDR3 is CASSVQGRMNTEAFF. The CDR3 DNA sequence: TGTGCCAGCAGCGTGCAGGGAAGAATGAACACTGAAGCTTTCTTT. This sequence joins TRBV9 and TRBJ1-1; the D gene is possibly TRBD1 (5 bases). The CDR3 totals 15 residues. Germline CDR1 is SGDLS and CDR2 is YYNGEE. Deletions cut 2 bases from V and 0 bases from J, with 11 bases between. Complete variable domain (other parts from reference TRBV9 and TRBJ1-1): DSGVTQTPKHLITATGQRVTLRCSPRSGDLSVYWYQQSLDQGLQFLIQYYNGEERAKGNILERFSAQQFPDLHSELNLSSLELGDSALYFCASSVQGRMNTEAFFGQGTRLTVV.

The chain recombines TRBV12-5 with TRBJ2-2; D ambiguous. Germline V gives CDR1 LGHNT, CDR2 FRNRAP. Trimming removed 2 bases at V and 4 bases at J, with 5 bases between. The CDR3 is 13 amino acids. The CDR3 coding sequence is TGTGCTAGTGGTTTGCCGTCCACCGGGGAGCTGTTTTTT. This encodes CASGLPSTGELFF.

The chain uses TRBV30 and TRBJ2-5; D uncertain. The CDR3 covers 13 residues. CDR1 GTSNPN and CDR2 SVGIG come from the germline V gene (reference sequence). With 0 bases removed from V and 8 bases from J, the gap between germline ends came to 13 bases. CDR3 region: CAWSVVGPATQYF. The CDR3 DNA follows: TGTGCCTGGAGTGTAGTAGGACCGGCAACCCAGTACTTC.

The chain couples TRBV7-8 to TRBJ2-2, with TRBD1 matching over 9 bases. The CDR3 has 16 residues. The J segment lost 7 bases and the V segment lost 5 bases, leaving 11 bases of the junction unmatched. Germline lookup yields CDR1 SGHVS and CDR2 FQNEAQ. Written as DNA, the CDR3 is TGTGCCAGCAGCCCCCGGGACAGGGCCCCAAGCGGGGAGCTGTTTTTT. It specifies CASSPRDRAPSGELFF.

The V call is TRBV7-9, the J call TRBJ1-2, with 8 positions matching TRBD1. Trimming removed 5 bases from V and 2 bases from J; junction bases left unmatched: 7. The CDR3 sequence is 15 residues long. Per the germline V gene, CDR1 is SEHNR and CDR2 is FQNEAQ (reference sequence). The CDR3: CASSTGQAINYGYTF. CDR3 in DNA: TGTGCCAGCAGCACGGGACAGGCGATAAACTATGGCTACACCTTC. Filled out from reference TRBV7-9 and TRBJ1-2, the complete variable domain reads DTGVSQNPRHKITKRGQNVTFRCDPISEHNRLYWYRQTLGQGPEFLTYFQNEAQLEKSRLLSDRFSAERPKGSFSTLEIQRTEQGDSAMYLCASSTGQAINYGYTFGSGTRLTVV.

This chain connects TRBV24-1 to TRBJ2-7; 9 nucleotides align to TRBD1. The CDR3 loop spans 15 amino acids. V lost 3 bases to trimming and J lost 5 bases; unmatched junction nucleotides: 7. The germline gives CDR1 KGHDR, CDR2 SFDVKD. The CDR3 DNA sequence: TGTGCCACCAGTGATCCCGGGGACAGGGACCACGAGCAGTACTTC. It specifies CATSDPGDRDHEQYF.

The rearrangement links TRBV13 to TRBJ2-7; 13 bases match TRBD2. Losses at the gene ends were 5 bases for V and 7 bases for J; bases not matched to a gene: 8. CDR1 is PRHDT and CDR2 is FYEKMQ in the germline V gene (reference sequence). CDR3 length: 15 residues. The CDR3 region is CASSRTSGRAGEQYF. The CDR3 bases are TGTGCCAGCAGCCGCACTAGCGGGAGGGCAGGAGAGCAGTACTTC.

V gene TRBV6-6 combines with J gene TRBJ2-2, with D possibly TRBD1 on 5 matching bases. V lost 8 bases and J 2 bases, leaving 12 bases between the germline ends. Germline CDR1 and CDR2: MNHNY and SVGAGI (reference sequence). The CDR3 loop spans 14 amino acids. The CDR3 loop is CASLGAANTGELFF. The CDR3 DNA sequence: TGTGCCAGCCTTGGGGCGGCCAACACCGGGGAGCTGTTTTTT.